Listed here is a single T cell receptor (beta chain). Data came from immunoSEQ multiplex PCR; TCRdb stores just in-frame clones and leaves some out. The sample holds a few hundred thousand clones; about nine tenths are singletons and the top ten take over 9%. This record comes from a study of blood T cell repertoires in COVID-19. The CDR3 covers 13 residues. Trimming pared 6 bases from V and 5 bases from J, leaving 13 bases between. Germline loops: CDR1 SQVTM, CDR2 ANQGSEA. Those enrolled, adults aged 18 to 89 years, came from roughly 23 US areas. Cohort 3 donors counted as recovered after two negative PCRs, clearance, or resolved symptoms.

Sequencing used PBMCs or T cells enriched from blood (not recorded which). The chain combines TRBV29-1 with TRBJ2-2; D is unclear. This clonotype originated in a woman aged 40 to 50 who had recovered from COVID-19. This chain's CDR3 is CSVVDSGTGELFF. The DNA for the CDR3 is TGCAGCGTGGTTGACTCCGGGACCGGGGAGCTGTTTTTT.